This T cell receptor (beta chain) stems from a study of blood T cells in healthy people across ages (dated by TCRdb to between 2014 and 2017). With regard to the full study: Template switching captured roughly one uniquely barcoded TCR beta cDNA molecule per two T cells in model experiments. The study measured age-related changes in TCR beta repertoire diversity using deep sequencing normalized with unique cDNA molecular identifiers. Four age groups were formed from the donors: young (average roughly 15 years), middle-aged (just under 40), aged (more than 55) and long-lived (82). Donors of different ages were randomly distributed across sequencing lanes to avoid experimental bias. The study analyzed two additional independent replicas of 1 million unique cDNA reads from the same blood draw for two donors, one aged 18 to 29 and one aged 80 or older. The investigation overall reported the following: Because the CMV infection status of the donors was unknown, age-related changes in expanded clonotypes may potentially have been confounded. Estimates of total diversity based on one million sequenced T cells were considered lower bounds and underestimates. A strong correlation was found between observed TCR beta diversity and the percentage of naive T cells measured by flow cytometry. Compared with the aged group, the long-lived group had more naive CD4+ T cells, fewer expanded clones and increased TCR diversity, suggesting age selection. Because profiling used bulk unsorted PBMCs, naive and antigen-experienced compartments could not be compared conclusively. As age increased, observed TCR beta diversity per million T cells dropped in a roughly linear way, and a significant reduction was already evident by age around 41.

This clonotype has more than one count but fewer than ten. This receptor's antigen is unknown. Per-base qualities were not stored, and no clone one base away is much larger. CDR1 and CDR2, looked up from the germline V gene (reference sequence), are DFQATT and SNEGSKA. The CDR3 goes from the cysteine to the phenylalanine over 13 residues. The read is trimmed to its CDR3 DNA, 39 bases read in frame from base 1. Relative to germline, V is 0 bases shorter and J is 4 bases shorter, with 9 bases between their ends. The roughly 38 donors, aged about 6 to 100 years, were systemically healthy Caucasian individuals from Russia. Each donor gave about 9.7 milliliters of peripheral blood, drawn into EDTA-treated Vacutainer tubes. Ficoll-Paque density-gradient centrifugation was used to isolate PBMCs, with at least 7 million per sample. Trizol reagent was used to extract total RNA from PBMCs, with at least 5.5 micrograms per sample. For every donor, an aliquot of PBMCs went through flow cytometry to measure the percentages of naive CD45RAhigh/CD27high T cells.

Libraries came from 5' RACE. Sequencing was performed on an Illumina HiSeq 2500. A second 7 to 11 cycle PCR used a sample-barcoded 5' primer and a J-beta primer mix. A template-switch 5' adaptor carrying 12 random nucleotides introduced a unique molecular identifier onto each TCR beta cDNA molecule. At least 2.5 million CDR3-containing paired-end reads were obtained from each sample. All of the RNA was converted into first-strand cDNA using the Mint cDNA synthesis kit, with a TRBC-specific oligonucleotide serving as the primer. After uracil-DNA glycosylase treatment, a first 18-cycle PCR used universal primers M1SS and BC2_uni_R on all cDNA. The published analysis was carried out like this. For normalization, 1 million high-quality reads, each with a distinct molecular identifier, were randomly selected from each sample. Instead of being binned into consensus sequences, reads that shared molecular identifiers were thrown out. CDR3 identification, clonotype clustering and error correction used MiTCR with a Q25 quality threshold and the strictest error-elimination algorithm. A nonparametric unseen species model using Euler transformation provided a lower-bound estimate of total TCR beta diversity. TCRdb trimmed public reads at Q25 via fastp, called clones via MiXCR and kept in-frame beta chains. Every distinct CDR3 protein forms one entry, paired with its most common genes and DNA. The V and J calls, along with clone size, are taken from TCRdb and not from the paper's own processing. Across this sample there are roughly 700,000 distinct CDR3 sequences, with approximately 50% seen only once. 25% to 35% of the sample comes from the top ten.

The chain was built from TRBV20-1 and TRBJ2-5, with no D gene named confidently. The sequenced sample was blood. The sequence came from a woman in her sixties or seventies in good health. The CDR3: CSARDPQTETQYF. In nucleotides, the sequence is TGCAGTGCTAGAGACCCCCAGACAGAGACCCAGTACTTC.